The 14 T cell receptor beta chains below all came from one sample that was sequenced in a study of shared clonotypes between healthy human individuals. The protocol was immunoSEQ multiplex PCR, while the TCRdb copy is restricted to in-frame clones and leaves out a portion. There are about 2.4 million clones in the sample; roughly 92% occur only once, and 0.11% to 0.15% lies in the top ten. Source material: naive CD4+ T cells sorted from blood. The subset denotes: CD45RA+ positively selected. The receptors were gathered from a man between 18 and 35 years old in good health.

The DNA of the CDR3 is TGTGCCAGCAGCTACGGAGTGGGAGAGACCCAGTACTTC. Translated: CASSYGVGETQYF. The chain links TRBV11-2 to TRBJ2-5; no clear D gene. Germline V lookup: CDR1 SGHAT, CDR2 FQNNGV. The ends were cut back, 4 bases at V and 4 bases at J, with 10 bases in the middle. CDR3 length: 13 amino acids.

CDR3 sequence reads: CASSVAGGRVDTQYF. CDR3 in DNA: TGTGCCAGCAGCGTAGCCGGGGGGCGGGTAGATACGCAGTATTTT. The rearrangement joins TRBV9 to TRBJ2-3; D might be TRBD2 (7 bases). Germline V gene data show CDR1 as SGDLS and CDR2 as YYNGEE. The CDR3 spans 15 residues. V lost 0 bases and J lost 5, with 13 bases in between.

V and J are TRBV25-1 and TRBJ2-2; D gene uncertain. The germline V gene encodes CDR1 MGHDK and CDR2 SYGVNS. CDR3 size: 14 residues. Trimming stripped 1 base from V and 6 bases from J, with 9 bases between. DNA of the CDR3: TGTGCCAGCAGTGAATTTTCGTCCCCCGGGGAGCTGTTTTTT. This codes for CASSEFSSPGELFF.

The V gene is TRBV6-1, the J gene TRBJ2-1, with D perhaps assigned TRBD1 or TRBD2 (5 bases each). The V gene lost 7 bases and the J gene lost 5 bases, with 15 bases spanning the gap. The germline gives CDR1 MNHNS, CDR2 SASEGT. This CDR3 region has 14 residues. The DNA for the CDR3 is TGTGCCAGCACTTCCCTGGGGACCCACAATGAGCAGTTCTTC. Translation: CASTSLGTHNEQFF.

This chain connects TRBV10-3 to TRBJ1-1, with D tentatively TRBD1 (6 bases). The length of the CDR3 is 15 residues. V dropped 2 bases and J dropped 1 base, with 11 bases sitting between them. CDR1 is ENHRY, CDR2 SYGVKD, per germline. DNA for the CDR3: TGTGCCATCAGTGAGGCCGACAGGCAGAACACTGAAGCTTTCTTT. Its protein product is CAISEADRQNTEAFF.

This clone was picked up a small number of times. The chain employs TRBV7-2 and TRBJ2-1; TRBD2 matches 8 bases. J lost 5 bases, V lost 2 bases, and 8 bases had no gene match. Germline lookup yields CDR1 SGHTA and CDR2 FQGNSA. The CDR3 spans 16 residues. This chain's CDR3 is CASSLMAGGFNNEQFF. The CDR3, as DNA: TGTGCCAGCAGCTTAATGGCGGGAGGTTTCAACAATGAGCAGTTCTTC.

The chain carries TRBV4-2 and TRBJ2-2; maybe TRBD1 (5 bases). Germline loops: CDR1 LGHNA, CDR2 YNFKEQ. The CDR3 sequence is 14 residues long. Trimming removed 4 bases at V and 4 bases at J, with 10 bases between. The CDR3 DNA reads TGTGCCAGCAGCCTCGACAGTAGCACCGGGGAGCTGTTTTTT. Translating gives CASSLDSSTGELFF.

The V call is TRBV7-2, the J call TRBJ2-7; D is unresolved. In germline, CDR1 is SGHTA, CDR2 FQGNSA. The V end lost 5 bases, the J end lost 2 bases, and 10 bases lay between the germline ends. The CDR3 is made up of 13 amino acids. In nucleotides, the CDR3 is TGTGCCAGCAGCCAGAGGCTAGCCTACGAGCAGTACTTC. It specifies CASSQRLAYEQYF.

With regard to this clone: An end of the junction does not agree with germline; a read error may underlie this. The sample has other DNA sequences that encode this CDR3 too. The rearrangement links TRBV18 to TRBJ2-7, with D possibly TRBD1 on 6 matching bases. Germline assignment: CDR1 KGHSH and CDR2 LQKENI. The CDR3 runs 12 residues. Here the CDR3 reads CASSPQGDEQYF. The DNA of the CDR3 is TGTGCCAGCTCGCCACAGGGTGACGAGCAGTACTTC.

The chain couples TRBV7-9 to TRBJ2-7, with 9 bases lining up with TRBD2. The CDR3 spans 16 residues. Germline CDR1 reads SEHNR; CDR2 reads FQNEAQ (reference sequence). V shed 5 bases, J shed 5 bases, and the junction held 13 bases outside the gene matches. DNA for the CDR3: TGTGCCAGCAGCCCCCCGGGGGCTAGCGGGACGGACGAGCAGTACTTC. This gives the protein CASSPPGASGTDEQYF.

V usage is TRBV10-3 and J usage is TRBJ2-1; possible D gene TRBD2, 6 bases. Germline V gene sequence: CDR1 ENHRY, CDR2 SYGVKD. This CDR3 spans 15 amino acids. With 0 bases removed from V and 9 bases from J, the gap between germline ends came to 15 bases. Here the CDR3 reads CAISESVGTLGEQFF. The CDR3 DNA follows: TGTGCCATCAGTGAGTCTGTGGGGACTTTAGGTGAGCAGTTCTTC.

The chain employs TRBV6-4 and TRBJ1-5; D is unresolved. Germline V gene lookup returns CDR1 MRHNA and CDR2 SNTAGT. V shed 4 bases and J shed 1 base, with 5 bases lying between them. The CDR3 has 13 amino acids. The CDR3 DNA follows: TGTGCCAGCAGTGTCGAGAGCAATCAGCCCCAGCATTTT. Its translation: CASSVESNQPQHF.

Points on this clone: The sample contains more than one DNA sequence encoding this CDR3. The chain links TRBV2 to TRBJ1-5, with D possibly matching TRBD1 (6 bases). V lost 3 bases, J lost 1 base, and 7 bases lay in between. Germline lookup yields CDR1 SNHLY and CDR2 FYNNEI. The CDR3 is 14 amino acids. The CDR3 is CASSDRGSNQPQHF. The DNA for the CDR3 is TGTGCCAGCAGTGACAGGGGAAGCAATCAGCCCCAGCATTTT.

V is TRBV6-5 and J is TRBJ1-6, with unresolved D. V was trimmed by 6 bases and J by 5 bases, leaving 8 bases between them. Germline V gene lookup returns CDR1 MNHEY and CDR2 SVGAGI. This CDR3 comprises 13 residues. The CDR3 protein is CASRLSDNSPLHF. The DNA for the CDR3 is TGTGCCAGCAGGCTCTCGGATAATTCACCCCTCCACTTT.